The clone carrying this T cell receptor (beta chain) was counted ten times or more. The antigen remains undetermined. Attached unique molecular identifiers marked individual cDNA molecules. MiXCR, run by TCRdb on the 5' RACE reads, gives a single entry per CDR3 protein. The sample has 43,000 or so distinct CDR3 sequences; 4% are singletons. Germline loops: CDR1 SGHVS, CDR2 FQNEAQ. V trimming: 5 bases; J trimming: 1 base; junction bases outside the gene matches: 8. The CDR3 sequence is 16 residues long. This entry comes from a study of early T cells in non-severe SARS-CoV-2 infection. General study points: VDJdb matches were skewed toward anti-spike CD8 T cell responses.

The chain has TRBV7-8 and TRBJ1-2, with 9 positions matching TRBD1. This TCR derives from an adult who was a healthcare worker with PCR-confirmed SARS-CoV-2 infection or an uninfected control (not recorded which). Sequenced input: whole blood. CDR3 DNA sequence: TGTGCCAGCAGCCCATCGGACAGGGGACGTAACTATGGCTACACCTTC. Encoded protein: CASSPSDRGRNYGYTF. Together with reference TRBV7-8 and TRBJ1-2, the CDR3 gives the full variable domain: GAGVSQSPRYKVAKRGQDVALRCDPISGHVSLFWYQQALGQGPEFLTYFQNEAQLDKSGLPSDRFFAERPEGSVSTLKIQRTQQEDSAVYLCASSPSDRGRNYGYTFGSGTRLTVV.